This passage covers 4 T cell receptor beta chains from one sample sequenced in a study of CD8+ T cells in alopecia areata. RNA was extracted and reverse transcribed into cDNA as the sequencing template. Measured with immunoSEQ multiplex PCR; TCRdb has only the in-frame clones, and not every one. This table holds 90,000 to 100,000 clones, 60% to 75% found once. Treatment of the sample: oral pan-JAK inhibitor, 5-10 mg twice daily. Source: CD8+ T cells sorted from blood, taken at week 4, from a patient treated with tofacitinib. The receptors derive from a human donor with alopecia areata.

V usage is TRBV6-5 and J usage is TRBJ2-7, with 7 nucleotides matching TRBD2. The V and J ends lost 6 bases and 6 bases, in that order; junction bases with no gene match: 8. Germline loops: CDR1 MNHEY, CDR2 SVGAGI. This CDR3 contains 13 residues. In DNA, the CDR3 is TGTGCCAGCAGCCCCTTCCCGGGGGGCGAGCAGTACTTC. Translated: CASSPFPGGEQYF.

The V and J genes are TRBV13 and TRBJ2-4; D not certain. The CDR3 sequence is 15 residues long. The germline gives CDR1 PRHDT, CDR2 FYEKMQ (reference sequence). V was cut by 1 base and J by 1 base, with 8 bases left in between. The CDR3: CASSLERRAKNIQYF. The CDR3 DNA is TGTGCCAGCAGCTTAGAAAGACGGGCCAAAAACATTCAGTACTTC.

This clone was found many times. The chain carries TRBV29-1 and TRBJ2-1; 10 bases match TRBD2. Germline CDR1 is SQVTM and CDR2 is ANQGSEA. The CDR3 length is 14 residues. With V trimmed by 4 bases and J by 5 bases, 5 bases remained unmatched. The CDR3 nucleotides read TGCAGCGTTGTCGGACTAGCGGCAGACAATGAGCAGTTCTTC. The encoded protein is CSVVGLAADNEQFF.

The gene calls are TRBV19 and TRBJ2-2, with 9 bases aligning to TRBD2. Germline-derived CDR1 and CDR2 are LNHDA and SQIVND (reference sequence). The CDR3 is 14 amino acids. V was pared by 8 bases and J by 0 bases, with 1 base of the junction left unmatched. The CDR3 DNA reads TGTGCCAGTTCTAGCGGGACGAACACCGGGGAGCTGTTTTTT. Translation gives CASSSGTNTGELFF.